This TCR beta chain originates from a study of human T cells and chemical hapten exposure. Overall study context: Predominantly women, the patients had alopecia areata, totalis or universalis.

The CDR3 loop spans 20 amino acids. TCRdb reprocessed the RACE reads with MiXCR, giving one entry per CDR3 protein. This repertoire shows about 140,000 distinct CDR3 sequences, approximately 12% found once; its top ten account for under 1.5%. The time point was: patch test 2, 6 weeks after DPC sensitization. The treatment was: therapeutic diphenylcyclopropenone sensitization with weekly scalp DPC. The J gene is TRBJ2-6, the V gene TRBV21-1; the table's TRBD1 call for D was not verified on the DNA. TRBV21-1 counts as a pseudogene. The sequence was collected from a woman aged 50 to 65 with alopecia areata. Some clones in this sample may be carry-over from other donors' samples. Sequencing used whole blood, obtained in connection with sensitization to the hapten diphenylcyclopropenone (DPC). CDR3 sequence (DNA): TGTGCCAGCAGCTCCCGCCAAACGGGACAGGGGACTTCTGGGGCCAACGTCCTGACTTTC. Translating it yields CASSSRQTGQGTSGANVLTF.